The present TCR beta chain was sequenced within a study of lymphopenia after photon versus proton radiotherapy. Study-wide results and limits: Proton therapy kept repertoires fairly stable, unlike photons, which gained effector/memory cells.

About this clone itself: The target antigen is unknown.

The V and J ends lost 5 bases and 4 bases respectively, with 8 bases between them. This CDR3 region has 12 residues. Per the germline V gene, CDR1 is SGHAT and CDR2 is FQNNGV. Assay: immunoSEQ multiplex PCR; the TCRdb copy retains only in-frame clones and omits some. Of tens of thousands of clones listed, roughly 90% were seen once; the top ten hold roughly 2.7%. This TCR came from a woman in her 70s with pancreatic cancer. This chain connects TRBV11-2 to TRBJ1-2, with D uncertain. The material was peripheral blood, obtained from a patient treated with photon-based radiotherapy. Here the CDR3 DNA reads TGTGCCAGCAGCCGAGGGTTCTATGGCTACACCTTC. It codes for CASSRGFYGYTF.